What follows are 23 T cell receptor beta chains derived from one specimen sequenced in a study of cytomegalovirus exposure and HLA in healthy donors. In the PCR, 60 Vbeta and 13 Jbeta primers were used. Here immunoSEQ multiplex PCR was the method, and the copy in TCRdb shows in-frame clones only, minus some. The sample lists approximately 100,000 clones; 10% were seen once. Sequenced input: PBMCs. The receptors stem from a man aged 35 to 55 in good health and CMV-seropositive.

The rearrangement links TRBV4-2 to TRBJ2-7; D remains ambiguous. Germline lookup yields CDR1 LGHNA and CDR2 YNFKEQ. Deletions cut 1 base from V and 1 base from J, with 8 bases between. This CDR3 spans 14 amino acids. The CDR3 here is CASSQGPSSYEQYF. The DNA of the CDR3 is TGTGCCAGCAGCCAAGGGCCCTCATCCTACGAGCAGTACTTC.

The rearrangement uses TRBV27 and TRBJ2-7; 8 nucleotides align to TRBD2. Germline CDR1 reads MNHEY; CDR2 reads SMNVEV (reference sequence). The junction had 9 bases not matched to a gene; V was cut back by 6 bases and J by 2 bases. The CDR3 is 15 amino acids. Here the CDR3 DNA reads TGTGCCAGCAGCCAGGCGGGAGGAAGACCCTACGAGCAGTACTTC. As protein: CASSQAGGRPYEQYF.

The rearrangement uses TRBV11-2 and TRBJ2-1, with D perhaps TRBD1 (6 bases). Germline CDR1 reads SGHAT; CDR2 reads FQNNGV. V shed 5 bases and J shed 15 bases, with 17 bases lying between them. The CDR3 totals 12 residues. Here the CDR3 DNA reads TGTGCCAGCAGCCCTTCAACAGGGTGGGGGTTCTTC. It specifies CASSPSTGWGFF.

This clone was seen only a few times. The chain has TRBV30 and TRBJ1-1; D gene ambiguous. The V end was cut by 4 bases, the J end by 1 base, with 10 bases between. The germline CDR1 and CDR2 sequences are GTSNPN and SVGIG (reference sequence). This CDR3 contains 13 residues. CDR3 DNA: TGTGCCTGGATAATTCGAGGGAACACTGAAGCTTTCTTT. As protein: CAWIIRGNTEAFF.

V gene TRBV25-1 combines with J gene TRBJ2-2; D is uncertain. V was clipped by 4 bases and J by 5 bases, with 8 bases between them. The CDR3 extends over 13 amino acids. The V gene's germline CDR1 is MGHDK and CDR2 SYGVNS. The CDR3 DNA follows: TGTGCCAGCAGTGCTCAGTTTACCGGGGAGCTGTTTTTT. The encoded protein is CASSAQFTGELFF.

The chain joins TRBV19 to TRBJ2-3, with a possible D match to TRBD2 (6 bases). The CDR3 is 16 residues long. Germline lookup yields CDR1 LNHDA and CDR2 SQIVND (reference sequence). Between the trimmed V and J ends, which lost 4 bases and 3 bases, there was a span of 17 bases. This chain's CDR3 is CASSNSLGSGTDTQYF. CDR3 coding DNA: TGTGCCAGTAGTAATAGTCTCGGGAGTGGAACAGATACGCAGTATTTT.

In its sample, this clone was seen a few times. The DNA for the CDR3 is TGTGCCAGTAGTGCGGGGGGCGGCTCCTACGAGCAGTACTTC. It specifies CASSAGGGSYEQYF. The chain combines TRBV19 with TRBJ2-7; the match to TRBD2 covers 8 bases. Germline CDR1 reads LNHDA; CDR2 reads SQIVND (reference sequence). V was clipped by 5 bases and J by 0 bases; unmatched bases: 3. The CDR3 is 14 amino acids. The whole variable domain, remainder taken from reference TRBV19 and TRBJ2-7, is DGGITQSPKYLFRKEGQNVTLSCEQNLNHDAMYWYRQDPGQGLRLIYYSQIVNDFQKGDIAEGYSVSREKKESFPLTVTSAQKNPTAFYLCASSAGGGSYEQYFGPGTRLTVT.

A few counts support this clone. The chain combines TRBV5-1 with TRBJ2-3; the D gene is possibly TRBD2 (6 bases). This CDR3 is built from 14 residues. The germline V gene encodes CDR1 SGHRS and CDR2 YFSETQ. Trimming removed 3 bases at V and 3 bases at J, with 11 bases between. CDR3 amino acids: CASSWGERTDTQYF. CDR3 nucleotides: TGCGCCAGCAGCTGGGGGGAGCGGACAGATACGCAGTATTTT.

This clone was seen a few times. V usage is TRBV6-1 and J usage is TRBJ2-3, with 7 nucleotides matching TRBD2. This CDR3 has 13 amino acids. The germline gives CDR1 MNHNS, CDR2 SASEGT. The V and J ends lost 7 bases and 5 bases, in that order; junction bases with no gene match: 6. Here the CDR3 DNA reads TGTGCCAGCAATCACCGGGAGGTAGATACGCAGTATTTT. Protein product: CASNHREVDTQYF.

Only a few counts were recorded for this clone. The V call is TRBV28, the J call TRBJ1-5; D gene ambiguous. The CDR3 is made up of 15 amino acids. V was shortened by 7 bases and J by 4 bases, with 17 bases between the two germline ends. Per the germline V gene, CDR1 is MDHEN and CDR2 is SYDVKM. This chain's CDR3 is CASISRREWNQPQHF. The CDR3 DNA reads TGTGCCAGCATCTCCCGGAGGGAATGGAATCAGCCCCAGCATTTT. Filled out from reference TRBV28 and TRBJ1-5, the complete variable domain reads DVKVTQSSRYLVKRTGEKVFLECVQDMDHENMFWYRQDPGLGLRLIYFSYDVKMKEKGDIPEGYSVSREKKERFSLILESASTNQTSMYLCASISRREWNQPQHFGDGTRLSIL.

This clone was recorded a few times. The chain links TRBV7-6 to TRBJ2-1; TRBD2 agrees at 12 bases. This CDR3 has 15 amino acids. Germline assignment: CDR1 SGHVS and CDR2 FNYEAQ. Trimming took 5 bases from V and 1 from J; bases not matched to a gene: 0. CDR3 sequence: CASSGTSGSYNEQFF. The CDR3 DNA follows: TGTGCCAGCAGCGGGACTAGCGGGTCCTACAATGAGCAGTTCTTC.

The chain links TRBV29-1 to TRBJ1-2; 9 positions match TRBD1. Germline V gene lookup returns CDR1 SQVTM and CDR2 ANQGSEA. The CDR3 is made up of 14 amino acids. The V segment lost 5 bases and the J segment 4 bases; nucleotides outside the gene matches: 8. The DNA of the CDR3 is TGCAGCGTTCTGTCCGGGACAGGGCCCTATGGCTACACCTTC. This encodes CSVLSGTGPYGYTF.

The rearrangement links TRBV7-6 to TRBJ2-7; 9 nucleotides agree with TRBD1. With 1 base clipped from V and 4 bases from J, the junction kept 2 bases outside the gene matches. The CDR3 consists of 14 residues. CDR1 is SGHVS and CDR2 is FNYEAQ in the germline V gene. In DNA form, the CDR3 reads TGTGCCAGCAGCTTAGGGACAGGGGTGTACGAGCAGTACTTC. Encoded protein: CASSLGTGVYEQYF. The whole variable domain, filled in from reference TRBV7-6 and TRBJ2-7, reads GAGVSQSPRYKVTKRGQDVALRCDPISGHVSLYWYRQALGQGPEFLTYFNYEAQQDKSGLPNDRFSAERPEGSISTLTIQRTEQRDSAMYRCASSLGTGVYEQYFGPGTRLTVT.

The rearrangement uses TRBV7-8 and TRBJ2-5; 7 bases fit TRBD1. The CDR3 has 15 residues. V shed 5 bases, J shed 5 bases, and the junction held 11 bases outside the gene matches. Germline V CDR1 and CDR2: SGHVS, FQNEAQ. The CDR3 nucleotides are TGTGCCAGCAGCCAGACAGGGACCTCGGGTGAGACCCAGTACTTC. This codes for CASSQTGTSGETQYF.

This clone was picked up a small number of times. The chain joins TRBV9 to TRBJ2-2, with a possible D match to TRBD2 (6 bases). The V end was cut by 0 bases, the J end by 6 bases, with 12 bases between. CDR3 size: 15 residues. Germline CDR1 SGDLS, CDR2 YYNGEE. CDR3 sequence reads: CASSVGGRRAGELFF. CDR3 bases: TGTGCCAGCAGCGTAGGAGGGAGGCGCGCCGGGGAGCTGTTTTTT.

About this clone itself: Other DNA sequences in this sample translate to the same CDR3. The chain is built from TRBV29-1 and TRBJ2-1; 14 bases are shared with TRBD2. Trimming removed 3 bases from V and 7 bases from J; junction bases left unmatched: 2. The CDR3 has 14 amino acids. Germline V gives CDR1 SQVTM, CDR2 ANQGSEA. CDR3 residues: CSVDGTSGRNEQFF. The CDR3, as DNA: TGCAGCGTTGACGGGACTAGCGGGAGAAATGAGCAGTTCTTC.

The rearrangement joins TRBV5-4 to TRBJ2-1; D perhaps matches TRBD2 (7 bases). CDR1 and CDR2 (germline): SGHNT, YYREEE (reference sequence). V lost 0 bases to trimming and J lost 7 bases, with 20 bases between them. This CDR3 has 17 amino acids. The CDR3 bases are TGTGCCAGCAGCTTGGGGACCGGGAGGCACACAGGGAATGAGCAGTTCTTC. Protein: CASSLGTGRHTGNEQFF.

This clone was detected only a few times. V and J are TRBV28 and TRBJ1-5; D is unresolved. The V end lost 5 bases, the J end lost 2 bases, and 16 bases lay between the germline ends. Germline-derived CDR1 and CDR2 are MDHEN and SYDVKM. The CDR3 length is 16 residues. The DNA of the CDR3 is TGTGCCAGCAGTCTTTGGGAGGGCCGAGGCAATCAGCCCCAGCATTTT. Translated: CASSLWEGRGNQPQHF.

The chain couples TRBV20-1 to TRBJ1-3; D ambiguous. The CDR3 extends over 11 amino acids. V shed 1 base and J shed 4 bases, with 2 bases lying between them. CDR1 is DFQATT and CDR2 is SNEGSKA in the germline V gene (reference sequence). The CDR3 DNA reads TGCAGTGCTAGAGCGGGAAACACCATATATTTT. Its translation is CSARAGNTIYF.

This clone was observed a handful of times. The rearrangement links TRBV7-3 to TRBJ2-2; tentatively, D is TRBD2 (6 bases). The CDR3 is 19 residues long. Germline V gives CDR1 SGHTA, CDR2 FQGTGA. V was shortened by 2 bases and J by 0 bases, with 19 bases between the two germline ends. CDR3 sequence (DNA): TGTGCCAGCAGCTTAGTAGGGCTAGCGCCTAATCCGAACACCGGGGAGCTGTTTTTT. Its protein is CASSLVGLAPNPNTGELFF.

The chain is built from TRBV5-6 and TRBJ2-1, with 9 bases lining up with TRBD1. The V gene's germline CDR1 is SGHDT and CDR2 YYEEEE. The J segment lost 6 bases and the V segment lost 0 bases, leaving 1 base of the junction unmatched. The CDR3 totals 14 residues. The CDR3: CASSLGTGVNEQFF. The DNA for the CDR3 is TGTGCCAGCAGCTTGGGGACAGGGGTCAATGAGCAGTTCTTC.

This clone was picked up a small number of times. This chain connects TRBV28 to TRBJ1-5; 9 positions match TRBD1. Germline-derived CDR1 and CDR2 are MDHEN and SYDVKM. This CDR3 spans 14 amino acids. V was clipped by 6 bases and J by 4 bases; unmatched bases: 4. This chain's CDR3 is CASSGQGKNQPQHF. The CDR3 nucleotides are TGTGCCAGCAGCGGACAGGGGAAAAATCAGCCCCAGCATTTT.

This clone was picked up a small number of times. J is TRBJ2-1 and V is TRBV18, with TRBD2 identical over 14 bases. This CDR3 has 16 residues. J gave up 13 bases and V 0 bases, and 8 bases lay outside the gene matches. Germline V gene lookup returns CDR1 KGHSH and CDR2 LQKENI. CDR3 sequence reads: CASSPPGLAGARSQFF. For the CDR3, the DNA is TGTGCCAGCTCACCACCGGGACTAGCGGGAGCCCGTTCCCAGTTCTTC.